One and the same sample provided the 14 T cell receptor beta chains below, sequenced in a study of CD8+ T cells in alopecia areata. Extraction and reverse transcription of RNA yielded cDNA as the sequencing template. Clones were sequenced by immunoSEQ multiplex PCR, and TCRdb holds only the in-frame ones, with some missing. The sample contains 210,000 or so clones, approximately 65% of which appear only once. The treatment was: oral pan-JAK inhibitor, 5-10 mg twice daily. The source was CD4+ T cells sorted from blood, collected between weeks 44 and 45, from a patient treated with tofacitinib. The receptors were gathered from a human donor with alopecia areata.

This sequence joins TRBV29-1 and TRBJ2-1; TRBD1 agrees at 10 bases. The germline V gene has CDR1 SQVTM and CDR2 ANQGSEA. This CDR3 is 17 amino acids long. V was clipped by 4 bases and J by 4 bases; unmatched bases: 13. The CDR3, as DNA: TGCAGCGTTGGGGCAAAGACAGGGGGCGCGGGTTACAATGAGCAGTTCTTC. Protein: CSVGAKTGGAGYNEQFF.

The genes are TRBV29-1 and TRBJ1-1, with D perhaps TRBD1 (6 bases). This CDR3 contains 13 residues. Per germline, CDR1 SQVTM and CDR2 ANQGSEA. V was clipped by 7 bases and J by 3 bases, with 15 bases between them. This CDR3 reads CSGRGGSHTEAFF. The CDR3 DNA sequence: TGCAGCGGTCGGGGGGGCTCACACACTGAAGCTTTCTTT.

The chain uses TRBV7-2 and TRBJ2-3; D is uncertain. The CDR3 contains 16 residues. Germline V gene data show CDR1 as SGHTA and CDR2 as FQGNSA. Trimming removed 0 bases from V and 2 bases from J, with 12 bases in between. CDR3 loop: CASSLAGFPPTDTQYF. CDR3 DNA: TGTGCCAGCAGCTTAGCGGGCTTCCCCCCCACAGATACGCAGTATTTT.

The CDR3 reads CASSAPQGNQPQHF. The DNA for the CDR3 is TGTGCCAGCAGTGCCCCACAGGGCAATCAGCCCCAGCATTTT. The J gene is TRBJ1-5, the V gene TRBV25-1, with D perhaps TRBD1 (5 bases). The CDR3 spans 14 residues. Looked up from germline, CDR1 is MGHDK and CDR2 is SYGVNS. Trimming stripped 4 bases from V and 2 bases from J, with 9 bases between.

In its sample, this clone was seen a few times. V is TRBV27 and J is TRBJ2-3; possibly TRBD1 or TRBD2 for D (5 bases each). This CDR3 comprises 16 residues. Germline assignment: CDR1 MNHEY and CDR2 SMNVEV (reference sequence). Trimming took off 5 bases at V and 1 base at J, with 16 bases between the two ends. The CDR3 loop reads CASSIRDLKGTDTQYF. The DNA for the CDR3 is TGTGCCAGCAGTATCCGGGACCTCAAGGGCACAGATACGCAGTATTTT.

The chain couples TRBV2 to TRBJ1-6, with a tentative D call TRBD1 (6 bases). CDR3 length: 16 residues. Trimming cost V 8 bases and J 9 bases, with 23 bases left between them. Germline loops: CDR1 SNHLY, CDR2 FYNNEI. In DNA form, the CDR3 reads TGTGCCAGCCAAATTCTACCCGGGACAAGCGGTTCACCCCTCCACTTT. Its translation is CASQILPGTSGSPLHF.

This rearrangement joins TRBV29-1 to TRBJ1-1; D remains unclear. Trimming removed 6 bases from V and 1 base from J, with 12 bases in between. This CDR3 is built from 13 residues. The germline CDR1 and CDR2 sequences are SQVTM and ANQGSEA. As DNA, the CDR3 is TGCAGCGTAAAAAACACACCGAACACTGAAGCTTTCTTT. Amino acids: CSVKNTPNTEAFF.

The J gene is TRBJ1-1, the V gene TRBV6-1, with TRBD1 as a possible D gene (5 bases). Trimming removed 4 bases from V and 7 bases from J, with 13 bases in between. The CDR3 length is 13 residues. CDR1 MNHNS and CDR2 SASEGT come from the germline V gene. The CDR3 is CASSGIGTDEAFF. The CDR3 DNA is TGTGCCAGCAGTGGGATAGGGACGGATGAAGCTTTCTTT.

The chain uses TRBV5-1 and TRBJ1-3; 7 bases line up with TRBD1. V lost 4 bases to trimming and J lost 0 bases; unmatched junction nucleotides: 22. Germline lookup yields CDR1 SGHRS and CDR2 YFSETQ. The CDR3 extends over 21 amino acids. The CDR3 bases are TGCGCCAGCAGCCCAGGAGTTCCAGGACAGGCGAAACTGCTCTCTGGAAACACCATATATTTT. Protein: CASSPGVPGQAKLLSGNTIYF.

This chain connects TRBV19 to TRBJ2-7; 7 bases align to TRBD1. The CDR3 runs to 18 residues. Unmatched junction bases numbered 18, after V lost 6 bases and J lost 1 base. Germline V lookup: CDR1 LNHDA, CDR2 SQIVND (reference sequence). The CDR3, as DNA: TGTGCCAGTAGCCGAAGCCAAGCCGGGACAGACCAATCCTACGAGCAGTACTTC. Translating gives CASSRSQAGTDQSYEQYF. Together with reference TRBV19 and TRBJ2-7, the CDR3 gives the full variable domain: DGGITQSPKYLFRKEGQNVTLSCEQNLNHDAMYWYRQDPGQGLRLIYYSQIVNDFQKGDIAEGYSVSREKKESFPLTVTSAQKNPTAFYLCASSRSQAGTDQSYEQYFGPGTRLTVT.

A single count supports this clone. The chain couples TRBV9 to TRBJ2-2; a weak D match, TRBD1 (5 bases). V was pared by 1 base and J by 8 bases, with 15 bases between. The CDR3 extends over 15 amino acids. Germline values: CDR1 SGDLS, CDR2 YYNGEE. CDR3 sequence: CASSVQGTSGGELFF. The CDR3, as DNA: TGTGCCAGCAGCGTACAGGGTACCTCAGGGGGGGAGCTGTTTTTT.

This clone was counted many times. V usage is TRBV6-1 and J usage is TRBJ2-3; D is perhaps TRBD1 (6 bases). Between the trimmed V and J ends, which lost 4 bases and 8 bases, there was a span of 13 bases. This CDR3 region has 13 residues. The germline CDR1 and CDR2 sequences are MNHNS and SASEGT. CDR3 loop: CASSGTGSATQYF. In nucleotides, the CDR3 is TGTGCCAGCAGTGGTACAGGGAGTGCTACGCAGTATTTT.

The V gene is TRBV4-3, the J gene TRBJ2-7; possible D gene TRBD1, 6 bases. Germline assignment: CDR1 LGHNA and CDR2 YSLEER. Trimming took off 0 bases at V and 5 bases at J, with 8 bases between the two ends. This CDR3 region has 13 residues. The CDR3 sequence is CASSQDRGNEQYF. The CDR3 coding sequence is TGCGCCAGCAGCCAAGACAGGGGAAACGAGCAGTACTTC.

This clone turned up a few times. The chain carries TRBV29-1 and TRBJ1-2, with a possible D match to TRBD1 (5 bases). Trimming took 7 bases from V and 4 from J, leaving 19 bases between them. The CDR3 is 14 residues long. CDR1 and CDR2 from the germline V gene are SQVTM and ANQGSEA. This chain's CDR3 is CSAFWGTPTYGYTF. The DNA for the CDR3 is TGCAGCGCCTTTTGGGGGACTCCTACCTATGGCTACACCTTC.